The clone carrying this TCR beta chain has a handful of counts. The PCR made use of 60 Vbeta and 13 Jbeta primers. Sequencing used immunoSEQ multiplex PCR; TCRdb keeps in-frame clones, though not all of them. This table has 120,000 to 150,000 clones, roughly 80% appearing once. The sample belongs to a study of cytomegalovirus exposure and HLA in healthy donors. Study-level information: A previous analysis identified 95 million to 120 million unique TCR beta sequences derived from some 170 million T cells. Unique TCRs from HLA-typed donors, about 85 million of them, were held in an early data release.

This CDR3 is 15 amino acids long. V was pared by 2 bases and J by 11 bases, with 13 bases of the junction left unmatched. The germline CDR1 and CDR2 sequences are WSHSY and SAAADI. The chain couples TRBV10-2 to TRBJ1-1, with 8 bases identical to TRBD1. The sequencing input was PBMCs. The sequence derives from a woman in her twenties or thirties in good health and CMV-seronegative. CDR3 residues: CASSEPAQGASGAFF. CDR3 nucleotides: TGCGCCAGCAGTGAGCCGGCTCAGGGGGCGTCTGGGGCTTTCTTT.